This TCR beta chain was sequenced during a study of T cells in Graves' hyperthyroidism and ophthalmopathy. Study background: Peripheral blood was collected at initial diagnosis, before any treatment.

RNA transcripts gave rise to amplified TCR beta CDR3 regions. The study used the HTBI primer set for a first-round RT-PCR of the TCR CDR3. TCRdb fed the multiplex PCR reads into MiXCR, producing one record per CDR3 protein. The sample holds under 400,000 distinct CDR3 sequences, 16% seen once. This clonotype was seen a handful of times. What was sequenced was blood. The clonotype comes from a man aged 30 to 39 with Graves' hyperthyroidism.

This CDR3 reads CATLGTDTQYF. Written as DNA, the CDR3 is TGTGCCACCCTTGGAACAGATACGCAGTATTTT. The chain uses TRBV24-1 and TRBJ2-3, with D unclear. Trimming removed 9 bases from V and 3 bases from J, with 6 bases in between. There are 11 residues in the CDR3. Germline V gives CDR1 KGHDR, CDR2 SFDVKD.